The present T cell receptor beta chain was sequenced within a study of blood T cell repertoires in COVID-19. Study overall: PBMCs, B-cell-depleted T cells, or T cells provided the cDNA or gDNA that made up the material.

The ends lost 5 bases at V and 3 bases at J; junction bases unmatched: 2. The CDR3 loop spans 13 amino acids. Authors' methods: Reference gene primer amplification gave nucleated cell count estimates. Measured with immunoSEQ multiplex PCR; TCRdb has only the in-frame clones, and not every one. That table gives V, J and clone size, and the DNA gave D and trimming. In the table there are about 160,000 clones, approximately 87% of which are singletons. The sample taken for sequencing was PBMCs or T cells enriched from blood (not recorded which). J is TRBJ2-5 and V is TRBV12-3 or TRBV12-4; 8 nucleotides match TRBD2. The TCR comes from a woman in her forties or fifties who had recovered from COVID-19. CDR3 nucleotides: TGTGCCAGCAGTCCAGCGGGGGAAGAGACCCAGTACTTC. Its protein is CASSPAGEETQYF.